The 3 T cell receptor beta chains listed next were all sequenced from one sample in a study of cytomegalovirus exposure and HLA in healthy donors. TCRdb keeps only in-frame clones here, not all; method: immunoSEQ multiplex PCR. The sample lists a few hundred thousand clones, 90% occurring once. The source material was PBMCs. These receptors all stem from a woman in her 30s in good health and CMV-seronegative.

This chain uses TRBV4-3 with TRBJ1-5; a possible D gene is TRBD1 (5 bases). Germline V lookup: CDR1 LGHNA, CDR2 YSLEER. Trimming pared 2 bases from V and 4 bases from J, leaving 12 bases between. CDR3 length: 15 amino acids. The CDR3 region is CASSQFQGPNQPQHF. The CDR3 DNA reads TGCGCCAGCAGCCAATTCCAGGGACCAAATCAGCCCCAGCATTTT.

The chain combines TRBV11-3 with TRBJ2-4; possibly TRBD2 for D (5 bases). The CDR3 is made up of 13 amino acids. From germline, CDR1 is SGHNT and CDR2 YENEEA. CDR3 sequence (DNA): TGTGCTGAAGTGCGGGCCGTGAAAAACATTCAGTACTTC. Protein sequence: CAEVRAVKNIQYF.

This clone was observed a single time. The chain carries TRBV27 and TRBJ2-3, with D possibly being TRBD2 (5 bases). CDR3 length: 15 residues. CDR1 and CDR2 from the germline V gene are MNHEY and SMNVEV (reference sequence). V was cut by 2 bases and J by 6 bases, with 15 bases left in between. CDR3 residues: CASSLGMLAPDTQYF. The CDR3 nucleotides read TGTGCCAGCAGTTTAGGTATGCTAGCACCGGATACGCAGTATTTT.